These 25 T cell receptor beta chains came from one sample sequenced in a study of shared clonotypes between healthy human individuals. The method was immunoSEQ multiplex PCR; TCRdb's version includes in-frame clones alone and lacks a portion of them. The data hold fewer than 600,000 clones, with approximately 79% observed a single time. Sequenced: PBMCs. These TCRs come from a woman between 40 and 50 years old in good health. Some clones in this sample may be carry-over from other donors' samples.

This rearrangement joins TRBV28 to TRBJ2-7; the D is unclear. Germline values: CDR1 MDHEN, CDR2 SYDVKM. The CDR3 contains 14 residues. Trimming took 5 bases from V and 0 from J, leaving 11 bases between them. The CDR3 coding sequence is TGTGCCAGCAGTCAGGCCGCAAGCTCCTACGAGCAGTACTTC. Translated, it gives CASSQAASSYEQYF.

Comment on this clone: This specimen includes other DNA sequences encoding the same CDR3. This chain joins TRBV30 and TRBJ2-1; 7 nucleotides align to TRBD1. Per the germline V gene, CDR1 is GTSNPN and CDR2 is SVGIG (reference sequence). With V trimmed by 4 bases and J by 1 base, 1 base remained unmatched. The CDR3 has 13 residues. This CDR3 is CAWNRGSYNEQFF. CDR3 nucleotides: TGTGCCTGGAACAGGGGTTCCTACAATGAGCAGTTCTTC.

This clone was picked up a small number of times. The V and J genes are TRBV7-3 and TRBJ1-1; D is perhaps TRBD1 (6 bases). The CDR3 is made up of 14 amino acids. Trimming pared 4 bases from V and 6 bases from J, leaving 15 bases between. Per the germline V gene, CDR1 is SGHTA and CDR2 is FQGTGA. In nucleotides, the CDR3 is TGTGCCAGCAGCTACGGTCCCTCAGGGGCTGAAGCTTTCTTT. Protein: CASSYGPSGAEAFF.

The chain has TRBV27 and TRBJ2-7, with TRBD2 matching 9 bases. Germline V CDR1 and CDR2: MNHEY, SMNVEV (reference sequence). This CDR3 is 14 amino acids long. V was clipped by 6 bases and J by 7 bases; unmatched bases: 10. CDR3 coding DNA: TGTGCCAGCAGGAATAGCGGGAGCTCAGGGGAGCAGTACTTC. Its protein product is CASRNSGSSGEQYF.

The rearrangement links TRBV6-5 to TRBJ2-7, with 10 bases lining up with TRBD1. Germline assignment: CDR1 MNHEY and CDR2 SVGAGI. V dropped 6 bases and J dropped 6; count of bases not matched to a gene: 5. The CDR3 spans 13 residues. The CDR3 nucleotides are TGTGCCAGCAGCAGACAGGGGGCAAGCGAGCAGTACTTC. Amino acid sequence: CASSRQGASEQYF.

This chain joins TRBV7-2 and TRBJ1-5; the D is unclear. V dropped 7 bases and J dropped 5 bases, with 15 bases sitting between them. The CDR3 runs 14 residues. Germline values: CDR1 SGHTA, CDR2 FQGNSA. The chain's CDR3 is CASTVMAGDQPQHF. For the CDR3, the DNA is TGTGCCAGCACAGTGATGGCTGGGGATCAGCCCCAGCATTTT.

The CDR3 sequence is CASSGAQGLGYTEAFF. CDR3 in DNA: TGTGCCAGTAGTGGGGCACAGGGGTTGGGTTACACTGAAGCTTTCTTT. The chain has TRBV19 and TRBJ1-1, with 7 nucleotides matching TRBD1. CDR3 length: 16 residues. Per the germline V gene, CDR1 is LNHDA and CDR2 is SQIVND (reference sequence). V trimming: 5 bases; J trimming: 3 bases; junction bases outside the gene matches: 12.

J is TRBJ2-4 and V is TRBV30; 8 bases map to TRBD1. V dropped 1 base and J dropped 9; count of bases not matched to a gene: 8. The CDR3 extends over 14 amino acids. Germline V gene lookup returns CDR1 GTSNPN and CDR2 SVGIG (reference sequence). CDR3: CAWSGGQAFGIQYF. CDR3 coding DNA: TGTGCCTGGAGTGGGGGACAGGCCTTTGGCATTCAGTACTTC. The whole variable domain, filled in from reference TRBV30 and TRBJ2-4, reads SQTIHQWPATLVQPVGSPLSLECTVEGTSNPNLYWYRQAAGRGLQLLFYSVGIGQISSEVPQNLSASRPQDRQFILSSKKLLLSDSGFYLCAWSGGQAFGIQYFGAGTRLSVL.

V gene TRBV9 combines with J gene TRBJ2-5; 8 bases map to TRBD1. The V gene end was trimmed by 4 bases and the J gene end by 2 bases; junction bases not matched to a gene: 7. CDR1 SGDLS and CDR2 YYNGEE come from the germline V gene. The CDR3 consists of 15 residues. CDR3 region: CASSRQGFPQETQYF. Written as DNA, the CDR3 is TGTGCCAGCAGCCGACAGGGGTTCCCGCAAGAGACCCAGTACTTC. The entire variable domain, with the rest obtained from reference TRBV9 and TRBJ2-5, is as follows: DSGVTQTPKHLITATGQRVTLRCSPRSGDLSVYWYQQSLDQGLQFLIQYYNGEERAKGNILERFSAQQFPDLHSELNLSSLELGDSALYFCASSRQGFPQETQYFGPGTRLLVL.

This rearrangement joins TRBV11-2 to TRBJ2-2; 12 nucleotides match TRBD2. The germline CDR1 and CDR2 sequences are SGHAT and FQNNGV. The V segment lost 4 bases and the J segment 8 bases; nucleotides outside the gene matches: 8. CDR3 length equals 16 residues. CDR3 DNA sequence: TGTGCCAGCAGCTCCCTAGCGGGAGGGCCCGGTGGGGAGCTGTTTTTT. It codes for CASSSLAGGPGGELFF. The complete variable domain, with remaining parts taken from reference TRBV11-2 and TRBJ2-2, reads EAGVAQSPRYKIIEKRQSVAFWCNPISGHATLYWYQQILGQGPKLLIQFQNNGVVDDSQLPKDRFSAERLKGVDSTLKIQPAKLEDSAVYLCASSSLAGGPGGELFFGEGSRLTVL.

CDR3 sequence: CASSLGGIHRELFF. The CDR3, as DNA: TGTGCCAGCAGCTTAGGTGGGATACACCGGGAGCTGTTTTTT. The chain links TRBV7-2 to TRBJ2-2; D call uncertain. Germline CDR1 is SGHTA and CDR2 is FQGNSA. This CDR3 region has 14 residues. Trimming cost V 1 base and J 9 bases, with 12 bases left between them.

The genes are TRBV4-1 and TRBJ2-1, with 10 bases aligning to TRBD1. In germline, CDR1 is MGHRA, CDR2 YSYEKL. This CDR3 is built from 16 residues. J lost 9 bases, V lost 4 bases, and 12 bases had no gene match. CDR3: CASSPLGQGSGIEQFF. Written as DNA, the CDR3 is TGCGCCAGCAGCCCCCTGGGACAGGGGAGTGGGATTGAGCAGTTCTTC.

V and J are TRBV28 and TRBJ2-2, with D hard to call. The CDR3 has 15 residues. Per the germline V gene, CDR1 is MDHEN and CDR2 is SYDVKM. V was clipped by 2 bases and J by 5 bases, with 12 bases between them. For the CDR3, the DNA is TGTGCCAGCAGTTTAGGTAGCCTAGAGACCGGGGAGCTGTTTTTT. Its translation: CASSLGSLETGELFF.

This chain connects TRBV4-1 to TRBJ1-2, with 8 positions matching TRBD1. CDR3 size: 14 residues. Per the germline V gene, CDR1 is MGHRA and CDR2 is YSYEKL. The trim removed 5 bases at V and 4 bases at J, leaving 6 bases unmatched. In nucleotides, the CDR3 is TGCGCCAGCAGCTCTCGGACAGGGTCCTATGGCTACACCTTC. Residues: CASSSRTGSYGYTF.

The chain is built from TRBV28 and TRBJ2-5; 8 positions match TRBD1. Looked up from germline, CDR1 is MDHEN and CDR2 is SYDVKM. The J segment lost 4 bases and the V segment lost 5 bases, leaving 9 bases of the junction unmatched. This CDR3 has 15 residues. DNA for the CDR3: TGTGCCAGCAGTCCTCTCAGGGGGCGCCGAGAGACCCAGTACTTC. It specifies CASSPLRGRRETQYF.

This clone showed up just once. The chain carries TRBV4-3 and TRBJ1-2; the D gene is possibly TRBD1 (5 bases). Per the germline V gene, CDR1 is LGHNA and CDR2 is YSLEER. The CDR3 runs 12 residues. Trimming stripped 8 bases from V and 8 bases from J, with 15 bases between. CDR3 coding DNA: TGCGCCAGCGGGAGCGGGGGAGGGGGCTACACCTTC. This encodes CASGSGGGGYTF.

This clone was seen more than once but under ten times. The CDR3 DNA reads TGCGCCAGCAGCTTGCAGGGACTAGAGGCTTTCTTT. Translated: CASSLQGLEAFF. The rearrangement links TRBV5-1 to TRBJ1-1, with a weak D call TRBD1 (5 bases). The CDR3 contains 12 residues. V shed 1 base and J shed 11 bases, with 12 bases lying between them. The germline CDR1 and CDR2 sequences are SGHRS and YFSETQ.

The chain has TRBV29-1 and TRBJ2-5; TRBD2 aligns across 11 bases. The CDR3 sequence is 13 residues long. Trimming took 7 bases from V and 6 from J; bases not matched to a gene: 7. Per germline, CDR1 SQVTM and CDR2 ANQGSEA. The DNA for the CDR3 is TGCAGCGCCCAACTAGCGGGAGTAAAGACCCAGTACTTC. Residues: CSAQLAGVKTQYF.

As regards this clone: This same CDR3 is encoded by further DNA sequences in the sample. CDR3 bases: TGTGCCAGCAGCGTAGTTGAGGGTGAAAAACTGTTTTTT. It codes for CASSVVEGEKLFF. This chain links TRBV9 with TRBJ1-4; no definite D call. The CDR3 sequence is 13 residues long. The germline gives CDR1 SGDLS, CDR2 YYNGEE. V lost 0 bases and J lost 7, with 7 bases in between.

This sequence joins TRBV9 and TRBJ2-3, with a tentative D call TRBD2 (7 bases). This CDR3 contains 14 residues. Per germline, CDR1 SGDLS and CDR2 YYNGEE. The ends were cut back, 5 bases at V and 2 bases at J, with 12 bases in the middle. The DNA of the CDR3 is TGTGCCAGCAGGGGAGCGGGACACACAGATACGCAGTATTTT. The encoded protein is CASRGAGHTDTQYF.

This CDR3 reads CASSLSGEAFF. DNA of the CDR3: TGCGCCAGCAGCTTGTCGGGTGAAGCTTTCTTT. The rearrangement joins TRBV4-3 to TRBJ1-1; no reliable D call. V was pared by 5 bases and J by 7 bases, with 8 bases between. This CDR3 region has 11 residues. Germline values: CDR1 LGHNA, CDR2 YSLEER.

The chain has TRBV29-1 and TRBJ2-7; 9 nucleotides agree with TRBD2. Germline CDR1 reads SQVTM; CDR2 reads ANQGSEA. The CDR3 has 13 residues. Trimming at V came to 7 bases and at J to 1 base, leaving 5 bases not matched to a gene. In DNA, the CDR3 is TGCAGCGGCGTGACTAGCGGATCCTACGAGCAGTACTTC. Amino acids: CSGVTSGSYEQYF.

Written as DNA, the CDR3 is TGTGCCAGCAGTGAAAGTAGTTCGAGTTCTGGGGCCAACGTCCTGACTTTC. It codes for CASSESSSSSGANVLTF. This chain joins TRBV6-1 and TRBJ2-6, with unresolved D. Trimming removed 2 bases at V and 1 base at J, with 12 bases between. Germline V gives CDR1 MNHNS, CDR2 SASEGT. This CDR3 region has 17 residues.

The J gene is TRBJ2-3, the V gene TRBV15; D remains unclear. Trimming removed 2 bases at V and 0 bases at J, with 9 bases between. The CDR3 is 15 amino acids. Germline CDR1 reads LNHNV; CDR2 reads YYDKDF (reference sequence). CDR3 nucleotide sequence: TGTGCCACCAGCAGAATTGCGCTGAGCACAGATACGCAGTATTTT. Translating gives CATSRIALSTDTQYF.

V is TRBV11-3 and J is TRBJ2-2; 7 nucleotides line up with TRBD2. CDR1 is SGHNT, CDR2 YENEEA, per germline. Unmatched junction bases numbered 3, after V lost 1 base and J lost 7 bases. The CDR3 spans 14 residues. The CDR3 DNA follows: TGTGCCAGCAGCTTAGCTAGCGGAGTCGGGGAGCTGTTTTTT. Its protein product is CASSLASGVGELFF.